This T cell receptor (beta chain) comes out of a study of T-cell reconstitution after alpha-beta-depleted transplantation in children (dated by TCRdb to the mid-2010s). Looking at the study overall: Using TCR repertoire profiling, the study followed T-cell immune reconstitution in a quantitative way in children after TCRalphabeta/CD19-depleted allogeneic hematopoietic cell transplantation. What the study reported, not specific to this receptor: In some patients, high TCRbeta diversity at day 60 was attributed to recipient T cells and intrathymic progenitors that had survived conditioning. About two months after transplant, the apparently early recovery of alphabetaT-cell counts reportedly depended on just several hundred clones that had expanded rapidly and came from non-depleted graft cells. Over subsequent months, a decline in hyperexpanded clone frequencies was noted, and after one year, T-cell counts and TCRbeta diversity were mostly ascribed to newly produced T cells.

This specimen's treatment or condition label, per the study, means: allogeneic hematopoietic cell transplantation with graft depleted of TCRalphabeta T cells and CD19 B cells. Transplant recipients were children who received TCRalphabeta/CD19-depleted allogeneic hematopoietic cell grafts. Ten or more counts support this clonotype. Which antigen it targets is not known. Qualities for individual bases were not recorded, and no much larger clone is one base off. The library was generated by PCR. Sequencing took place on an Illumina HiSeq 2500. Molecular barcoding was employed in the preparation of TCR libraries, with unique molecular identifiers being used to normalize TCRbeta repertoire quantification. Using fastp trimming at Q25 and MiXCR clonotype assembly, TCRdb reanalyzed the public sequencing data and kept in-frame beta chains. Rows with one shared CDR3 protein collapse into an entry with the most common genes and DNA. The table for this sample lists roughly 400,000 distinct CDR3 sequences; around two fifths of them were counted only once. The ten largest clonotypes hold 27% of the sample.

Sample: PBMCs, taken before TCRalphabeta/CD19-depleted stem cell transplant. This sequence originates from a girl between 2 and 10 years old with aplastic anemia, due to receive a stem cell transplant.

The nucleotide sequence reads TGTGCCAGCAGTTTAAACCAGGGACGACGCAATCAGCCCCAGCATTTT. This yields the protein CASSLNQGRRNQPQHF. The V and J genes are TRBV12-3 or TRBV12-4 and TRBJ1-5; TRBD1 could be the D gene, as 5 bases match. Trimming costs V 2 bases and J 2 bases, and their ends lie 13 bases apart. The CDR3 holds 16 amino acids from the cysteine to the phenylalanine. Only CDR3 DNA remains: 48 bases, in frame from the first base.